The sequence of this TCR beta chain was determined in a study of T cell changes during pregnancy in multiple sclerosis. Germline V gene sequence: CDR1 SNHLY, CDR2 FYNNEI. The germline V and J ends were trimmed by 7 bases and 3 bases, with 20 bases remaining between them. The CDR3 runs to 16 residues. Sequencing was performed with immunoSEQ multiplex PCR; in TCRdb, only in-frame clones are kept and a portion is missing. The sample includes 20,000 to 30,000 clones, about 88% of them seen just once. V and J are TRBV2 and TRBJ2-3, with D tentatively TRBD2 (7 bases). The receptor's source is a female donor in good health, enrolled as a control in a pregnancy study. The sequencing here drew on CD8+ T cells from peripheral blood mononuclear cells, taken in the third trimester of pregnancy. CDR3 region: CASKVHRGAGTDTQYF. Written as DNA, the CDR3 is TGTGCCAGCAAGGTCCATCGGGGGGCCGGGACAGATACGCAGTATTTT.